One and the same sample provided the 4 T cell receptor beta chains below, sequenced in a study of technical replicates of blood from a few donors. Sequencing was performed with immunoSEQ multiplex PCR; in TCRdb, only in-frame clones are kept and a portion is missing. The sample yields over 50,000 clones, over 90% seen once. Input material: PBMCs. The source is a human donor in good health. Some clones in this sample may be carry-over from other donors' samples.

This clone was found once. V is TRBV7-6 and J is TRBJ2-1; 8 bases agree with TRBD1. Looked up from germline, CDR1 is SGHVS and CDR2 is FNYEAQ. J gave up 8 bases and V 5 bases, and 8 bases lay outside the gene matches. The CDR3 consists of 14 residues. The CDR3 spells CASSPDRGQHEQFF. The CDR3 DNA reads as TGTGCCAGCAGCCCTGACAGGGGCCAACATGAGCAGTTCTTC.

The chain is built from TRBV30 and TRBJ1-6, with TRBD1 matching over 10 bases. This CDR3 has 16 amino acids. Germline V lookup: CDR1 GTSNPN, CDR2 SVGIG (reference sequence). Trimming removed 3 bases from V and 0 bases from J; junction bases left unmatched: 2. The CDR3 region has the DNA TGTGCCTGGAGGAGGACAGGGGGCTCCTATAATTCACCCCTCCACTTT. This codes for CAWRRTGGSYNSPLHF.

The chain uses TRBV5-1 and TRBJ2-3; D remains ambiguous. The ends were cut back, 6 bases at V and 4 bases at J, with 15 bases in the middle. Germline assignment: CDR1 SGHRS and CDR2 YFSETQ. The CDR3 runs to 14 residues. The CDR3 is CASNRGVSPDTQYF. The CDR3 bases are TGCGCCAGCAACCGAGGCGTATCCCCAGATACGCAGTATTTT. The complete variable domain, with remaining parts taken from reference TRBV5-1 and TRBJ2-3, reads KAGVTQTPRYLIKTRGQQVTLSCSPISGHRSVSWYQQTPGQGLQFLFEYFSETQRNKGNFPGRFSGRQFSNSRSEMNVSTLELGDSALYLCASNRGVSPDTQYFGPGTRLTVL.

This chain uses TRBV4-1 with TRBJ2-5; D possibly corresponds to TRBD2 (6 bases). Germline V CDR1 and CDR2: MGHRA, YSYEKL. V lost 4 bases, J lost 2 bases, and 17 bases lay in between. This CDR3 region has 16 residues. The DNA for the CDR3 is TGCGCCAGCAGCCGGAGCGGCGCCGGGAGTCAAGAGACCCAGTACTTC. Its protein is CASSRSGAGSQETQYF.